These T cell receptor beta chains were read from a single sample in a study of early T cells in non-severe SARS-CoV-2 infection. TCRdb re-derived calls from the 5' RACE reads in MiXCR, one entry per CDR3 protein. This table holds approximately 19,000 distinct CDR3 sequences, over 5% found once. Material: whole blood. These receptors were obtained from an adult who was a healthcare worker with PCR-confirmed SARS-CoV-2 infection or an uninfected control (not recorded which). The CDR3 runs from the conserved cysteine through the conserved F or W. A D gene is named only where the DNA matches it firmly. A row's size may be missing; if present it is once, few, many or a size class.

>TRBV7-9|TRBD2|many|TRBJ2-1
TGTGCCAGCAGCCTACAACTAGCGGGTGCGAACAATGAGCAGTTCTTC
CASSLQLAGANNEQFF
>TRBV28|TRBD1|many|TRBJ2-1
TGTGCCAGCAGCATCCCTGGACAGGGATTCTACAATGAGCAGTTCTTC
CASSIPGQGFYNEQFF
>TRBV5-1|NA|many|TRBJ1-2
TGCGCCAGCAGCCCAGGGGTCGTCTATGGCTACACCTTC
CASSPGVVYGYTF
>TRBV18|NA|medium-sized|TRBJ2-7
TGTGCCAGCTCACCCCGGCGTTCAGACAGAGTGGCCTACGAGCAGTACTTC
CASSPRRSDRVAYEQYF
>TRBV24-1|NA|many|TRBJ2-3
TGTGCCACCAGTGATTTGCAACCCGGCACAGATACGCAGTATTTT
CATSDLQPGTDTQYF
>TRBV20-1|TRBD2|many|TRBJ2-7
TGCAGTGCTCACGCTAGCGGACTAACCTACGAGCAGTACTTC
CSAHASGLTYEQYF
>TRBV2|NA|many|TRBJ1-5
TGTGCCAGCAGTAGCGAGGGGGACCAGCCCCAGCATTTT
CASSSEGDQPQHF
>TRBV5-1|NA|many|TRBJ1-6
TGCGCCAGCAGCTCCGGGCCGCGCTGGCTCCTCCACTTT
CASSSGPRWLLHF
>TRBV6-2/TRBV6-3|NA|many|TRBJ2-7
TGTGCCAGCACCCAAAGGGGGACGGTGTTCTACGAGCAGTACTTC
CASTQRGTVFYEQYF
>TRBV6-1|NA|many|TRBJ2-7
TGTGCCAGCAGCCGGGACGGACTTACCTACGAGCAGTACTTC
CASSRDGLTYEQYF
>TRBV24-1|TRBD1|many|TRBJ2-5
TGTGCCACCAGTGATCAATTTACAGGGGGAGGAGAGACCCAGTACTTC
CATSDQFTGGGETQYF
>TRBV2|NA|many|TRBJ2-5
TGTGCCAGCAGTATATCGTCGGAGACCCAGTACTTC
CASSISSETQYF
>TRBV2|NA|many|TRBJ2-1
TGTGCCAGCAAAGGGGTTGACGGGGACAATGAGCAGTTCTTC
CASKGVDGDNEQFF
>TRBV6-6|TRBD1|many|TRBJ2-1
TGTGCCAGCAGCCTACCCTCGGGACAGGGGTACAATGAGCAGTTCTTC
CASSLPSGQGYNEQFF
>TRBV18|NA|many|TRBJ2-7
TGTGCCAGCTCACCCACCCTAGGCGAGCAGTACTTC
CASSPTLGEQYF
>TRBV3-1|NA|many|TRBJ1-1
TGTGCCAGCAGCCATGACGGGGTGAACACTGAAGCTTTCTTT
CASSHDGVNTEAFF
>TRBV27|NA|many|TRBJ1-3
TGTGCCAGCAGTCTTGGGACCGGACCTACCTCTGGAAACACCATATATTTT
CASSLGTGPTSGNTIYF
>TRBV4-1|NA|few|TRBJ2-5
TGCGCCAGCAGCGGCTTTAATGGCGGAACAGAGACCCAGTACTTC
CASSGFNGGTETQYF
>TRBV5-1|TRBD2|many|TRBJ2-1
TGCGCCAGCAGCTTGTCGACTAGCGGGAGTGGGAATGAGCAGTTCTTC
CASSLSTSGSGNEQFF
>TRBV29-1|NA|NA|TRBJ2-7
TGCAGCCACTTGGGCTCTTCCTACGAGCAGTACTTC
CSHLGSSYEQYF
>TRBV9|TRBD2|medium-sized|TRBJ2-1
TGTGCCAGCAGCGACAGAACTAGCGGGAGTAAGAATGAGCAGTTCTTC
CASSDRTSGSKNEQFF
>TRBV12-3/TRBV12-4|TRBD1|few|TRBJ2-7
TGTGCCAGCAGTCCGGGGACAGTCTACGAGCAGTACTTC
CASSPGTVYEQYF
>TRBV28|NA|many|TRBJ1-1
TGTGCCAGCAGTCCCCGCCGGGGGACTGAAGCTTTCTTT
CASSPRRGTEAFF
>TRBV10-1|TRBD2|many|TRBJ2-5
TGCGCCAGCAGTGAGGATTCTAGCGGACAAGAGACCCAGTACTTC
CASSEDSSGQETQYF
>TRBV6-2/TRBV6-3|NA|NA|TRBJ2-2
TGTGCCAGCAGGAAGGGGAACACCGGGGAGCTGTTTTTT
CASRKGNTGELFF
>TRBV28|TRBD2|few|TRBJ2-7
TGTGCCAGCAGTTCACCGGGACTAGATAGAAACGAGCAGTACTTC
CASSSPGLDRNEQYF
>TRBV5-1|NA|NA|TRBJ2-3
TGCGCCAGCAGCCAGGACTACCCTAGCGCAGATACGCAGTATTTT
CASSQDYPSADTQYF
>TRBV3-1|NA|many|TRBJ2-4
TGTGCCAGCAGCCGTCCGGGACTAGCCAAAAACATTCAGTACTTC
CASSRPGLAKNIQYF
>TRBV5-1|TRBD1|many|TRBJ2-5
TGCGCCAGCAGCTATGGGACAGTTCAAGAGACCCAGTACTTC
CASSYGTVQETQYF
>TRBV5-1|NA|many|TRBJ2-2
TGCGCCAGCCGAAATCTAGCAACCGGGGAGCTGTTTTTT
CASRNLATGELFF
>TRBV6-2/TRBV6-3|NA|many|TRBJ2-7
TGTGCCAGCAGCCCAGATACCTACGAGCAGTACTTC
CASSPDTYEQYF
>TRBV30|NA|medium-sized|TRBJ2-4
TGTGCCTGGAGTGTCGGCAGGGGCTACATTCAGTACTTC
CAWSVGRGYIQYF
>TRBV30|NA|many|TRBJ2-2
TGTGCCTGGAGAATGTCCGAGAACACCGGGGAGCTGTTTTTT
CAWRMSENTGELFF
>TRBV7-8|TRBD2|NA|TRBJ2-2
TGTGCCAGCAGCCCCGCGGTAGCGGGAGTGGTGACCGGGGAGCTGTTTTTT
CASSPAVAGVVTGELFF
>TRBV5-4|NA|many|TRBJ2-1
TGTGCCAGCAGCCACTGGAGACAGGGGAGGGACAATGAGCAGTTCTTC
CASSHWRQGRDNEQFF
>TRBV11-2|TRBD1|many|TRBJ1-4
TGTGCCAGCAGCCGCGGGACAGGGGGTGAAAAACTGTTTTTT
CASSRGTGGEKLFF
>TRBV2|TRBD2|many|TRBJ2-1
TGTGCCAGCAGATTAGCGGGAGGGACGGATGAGCAGTTCTTC
CASRLAGGTDEQFF
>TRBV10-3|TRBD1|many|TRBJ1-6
TGTGCCATCAGTGAGTCGGGGCCCGGGACAGCTTATTCACCCCTCCACTTT
CAISESGPGTAYSPLHF
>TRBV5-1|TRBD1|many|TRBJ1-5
TGCGCCAGCAGCGAGGGGACAGGGAATCAGCCCCAGCATTTT
CASSEGTGNQPQHF